This T cell receptor (beta chain) originates from a study of CD8+ T cells in alopecia areata. Sample treatment: oral pan-JAK inhibitor, 5-10 mg twice daily. Following extraction, RNA underwent reverse transcription to cDNA, which served as the sequencing template. TCRdb's table, derived via immunoSEQ multiplex PCR, lists solely in-frame clones and lacks some. Here the sample spans hundreds of thousands of clones, around 66% being singletons. Germline assignment: CDR1 SQVTM and CDR2 ANQGSEA. Trimming at V came to 7 bases and at J to 9 bases, leaving 12 bases not matched to a gene. This CDR3 is built from 13 residues.

The V call is TRBV29-1, the J call TRBJ2-7; 10 nucleotides align to TRBD1. The TCR sequence derives from a human donor with alopecia areata. This sample comprised CD4+ T cells sorted from blood, obtained around week 42, from a patient treated with tofacitinib. CDR3 region: CSALDRGRVWQYF. The CDR3 DNA is TGCAGCGCCCTAGACAGGGGGCGTGTTTGGCAGTACTTC.